This entry lists 23 T cell receptor beta chains sequenced from one sample in a study of cytomegalovirus exposure and HLA in healthy donors. 13 Jbeta primers and 60 Vbeta primers were used for the PCR. The data were produced by immunoSEQ multiplex PCR, yet TCRdb's version contains in-frame clones alone and is incomplete. Here the sample spans around 180,000 clones, over 60% being singletons. Sequenced input: PBMCs. Source of these receptors: a man aged 40-55 years in good health and CMV-seronegative.

The V call is TRBV29-1, the J call TRBJ1-1, with no clear D. Germline lookup yields CDR1 SQVTM and CDR2 ANQGSEA. Trimming shortened V by 6 bases and J by 3 bases, and 17 bases separated the two germline ends. The CDR3 consists of 14 residues. CDR3 sequence reads: CSVVRRVYDTEAFF. The DNA of the CDR3 is TGCAGCGTCGTCCGACGGGTTTACGACACTGAAGCTTTCTTT.

To note about this clone: Other DNA sequences from this sample encode an identical CDR3 as well. The CDR3 loop reads CASSYQNLRGYEQYF. CDR3 nucleotides: TGTGCCAGCAGTTACCAGAACCTCAGGGGATACGAGCAGTACTTC. The chain has TRBV6-5 and TRBJ2-7; D is possibly TRBD1 (6 bases). The V gene's germline CDR1 is MNHEY and CDR2 SVGAGI. V lost 2 bases, J lost 4 bases, and 15 bases lay in between. The CDR3 is made up of 15 amino acids.

V and J are TRBV19 and TRBJ1-2; tentatively, D is TRBD1 (5 bases). The CDR3 totals 13 residues. Germline CDR1 and CDR2: LNHDA and SQIVND (reference sequence). V was clipped by 9 bases and J by 6 bases, with 17 bases between them. CDR3 amino acids: CASTQGRLNGYTF. The CDR3 bases are TGTGCCAGCACCCAGGGAAGATTAAATGGCTACACCTTC.

The J gene is TRBJ2-3, the V gene TRBV2; 10 nucleotides agree with TRBD1. The junction had 9 bases not matched to a gene; V was cut back by 8 bases and J by 4 bases. The germline V gene encodes CDR1 SNHLY and CDR2 FYNNEI. The CDR3 covers 15 residues. The CDR3 protein is CASWRTGGPSDTQYF. CDR3 in DNA: TGTGCCAGCTGGAGGACAGGGGGGCCCTCAGATACGCAGTATTTT. The full variable domain, with the rest looked up from reference TRBV2 and TRBJ2-3, is EPEVTQTPSHQVTQMGQEVILRCVPISNHLYFYWYRQILGQKVEFLVSFYNNEISEKSEIFDDQFSVERPDGSNFTLKIRSTKLEDSAMYFCASWRTGGPSDTQYFGPGTRLTVL.

The chain couples TRBV21-1 to TRBJ1-1. TRBV21-1 is recorded as a pseudogene. The CDR3 consists of 17 residues. The DNA for the CDR3 is TGTGCCAGCAGCACGAAAGTGTCGAGACGGGTGCACACTGAAGCTTTCTTT. It is translated as CASSTKVSRRVHTEAFF.

This sequence joins TRBV27 and TRBJ1-1; D uncertain. CDR1 and CDR2 (germline): MNHEY, SMNVEV (reference sequence). The CDR3 covers 14 residues. Between the trimmed V and J ends, which lost 4 bases and 5 bases, there was a span of 14 bases. The CDR3, as DNA: TGTGCCAGCAGTTGGTTCGGAGGGTGGACTGAAGCTTTCTTT. It translates to CASSWFGGWTEAFF.

The J gene is TRBJ1-1, the V gene TRBV7-2; 7 bases are shared with TRBD1. The CDR3 is made up of 15 amino acids. Losses at the gene ends were 5 bases for V and 4 bases for J; bases not matched to a gene: 10. CDR1 and CDR2 (germline): SGHTA, FQGNSA. CDR3 nucleotide sequence: TGTGCCAGCAGCCGCCCACCGGGGACAGCCACTGAAGCTTTCTTT. It encodes CASSRPPGTATEAFF.

This chain connects TRBV5-4 to TRBJ2-3; D is unclear. Trimming stripped 1 base from V and 6 bases from J, with 12 bases between. Germline assignment: CDR1 SGHNT and CDR2 YYREEE (reference sequence). This CDR3 spans 14 amino acids. CDR3 amino acids: CASSLLVVADTQYF. Written as DNA, the CDR3 is TGTGCCAGCAGCTTGCTTGTGGTAGCCGATACGCAGTATTTT.

This clone was seen just once. The chain links TRBV7-6 to TRBJ2-7, with 8 bases fitting TRBD2. Germline V gives CDR1 SGHVS, CDR2 FNYEAQ. With V trimmed by 5 bases and J by 0 bases, 3 bases remained unmatched. This CDR3 has 14 amino acids. DNA of the CDR3: TGTGCCAGCAGCAGAAGCGGGAGCTCCTACGAGCAGTACTTC. This codes for CASSRSGSSYEQYF.

The genes are TRBV19 and TRBJ1-2; D is unclear. The CDR3 totals 12 residues. V gave up 2 bases and J gave up 6 bases, with 7 bases separating them. Germline loops: CDR1 LNHDA, CDR2 SQIVND (reference sequence). In DNA form, the CDR3 reads TGTGCCAGTAGTATACCGGGGAATGGCTACACCTTC. Translating it yields CASSIPGNGYTF.

This chain links TRBV28 with TRBJ2-7; maybe TRBD2 (5 bases). Trimming removed 4 bases from V and 5 bases from J, with 9 bases in between. This CDR3 contains 12 residues. The germline V gene has CDR1 MDHEN and CDR2 SYDVKM. The CDR3 nucleotides read TGTGCCAGCAGTTCCTCCGGGGACGAGCAGTACTTC. As protein: CASSSSGDEQYF.

V is TRBV12-2 and J is TRBJ2-7; the table's TRBD2 call for D was not verified on the DNA. TRBV12-2 is classified as a pseudogene. The CDR3 has 19 residues. CDR3 bases: TGTGCAAGTCGCTTAAATGCCTACGGACTAGCGGGATCCGCCTACGAGCAGTACTTC. Translation: CASRLNAYGLAGSAYEQYF.

The CDR3 nucleotides read TGTGCCAGCAGTTCCGGGACTAGCGGTCTATACAATGAGCAGTTCTTC. Amino acids: CASSSGTSGLYNEQFF. J is TRBJ2-1 and V is TRBV27, with 11 bases lining up with TRBD2. V was pared by 4 bases and J by 4 bases, with 6 bases of the junction left unmatched. This CDR3 has 16 residues. Germline V gene lookup returns CDR1 MNHEY and CDR2 SMNVEV (reference sequence).

The rearrangement links TRBV27 to TRBJ1-2; the D gene is possibly TRBD1 (5 bases). This CDR3 spans 12 amino acids. The germline V gene encodes CDR1 MNHEY and CDR2 SMNVEV (reference sequence). V was shortened by 5 bases and J by 4 bases, with 8 bases between the two germline ends. The CDR3 loop reads CASSPQGYGYTF. Here the CDR3 DNA reads TGTGCCAGCAGTCCCCAGGGCTATGGCTACACCTTC.

The chain uses TRBV27 and TRBJ1-6; D not resolved. Trimming removed 7 bases from V and 7 bases from J, with 8 bases in between. CDR3 size: 12 residues. CDR1 is MNHEY, CDR2 SMNVEV, per germline (reference sequence). In DNA, the CDR3 is TGTGCCAGCAAGGCGGGAAATTCACCCCTCCACTTT. Its protein is CASKAGNSPLHF.

This rearrangement joins TRBV2 to TRBJ2-7, with 8 positions matching TRBD1. The CDR3 consists of 14 residues. Losses at the gene ends were 4 bases for V and 7 bases for J; bases not matched to a gene: 9. Per the germline V gene, CDR1 is SNHLY and CDR2 is FYNNEI. The CDR3 protein is CASSVETGAAEQYF. The CDR3 nucleotides are TGTGCCAGCAGTGTGGAGACAGGGGCCGCGGAGCAGTACTTC.

The chain has TRBV6-1 and TRBJ2-1, with D possibly being TRBD2 (5 bases). The germline V and J ends were trimmed by 6 bases and 4 bases, with 16 bases remaining between them. The germline CDR1 and CDR2 sequences are MNHNS and SASEGT. CDR3 length equals 15 residues. In nucleotides, the CDR3 is TGTGCCAGCAGGGGGATAGCGTTAAGTTACAATGAGCAGTTCTTC. It codes for CASRGIALSYNEQFF.

This chain uses TRBV7-2 with TRBJ2-5, with D maybe TRBD1 (6 bases). Trimming removed 4 bases at V and 7 bases at J, with 16 bases between. The CDR3 extends over 14 amino acids. CDR1 is SGHTA and CDR2 is FQGNSA in the germline V gene. In nucleotides, the CDR3 is TGTGCCAGCAGCTCCCGACAGGTATTTGGGACCCAGTACTTC. As protein: CASSSRQVFGTQYF.

In DNA form, the CDR3 reads TGTGCCAGCAGTTTCAGGTGGAACACTGAAGCTTTCTTT. Translating gives CASSFRWNTEAFF. V and J are TRBV27 and TRBJ1-1; D is undetermined. V was trimmed by 3 bases and J by 1 base, leaving 6 bases between them. Germline loops: CDR1 MNHEY, CDR2 SMNVEV (reference sequence). This CDR3 comprises 13 residues.

J is TRBJ1-4 and V is TRBV30; D is undetermined. The CDR3 consists of 14 residues. Per germline, CDR1 GTSNPN and CDR2 SVGIG (reference sequence). V lost 1 base to trimming and J lost 7 bases, with 13 bases between them. The CDR3 sequence: CAWSDGSVGEKLFF. The CDR3 DNA follows: TGTGCCTGGAGTGACGGGTCGGTAGGTGAAAAACTGTTTTTT.

The chain links TRBV11-3 to TRBJ2-1; the match to TRBD2 covers 8 bases. The CDR3 length is 14 residues. The V and J ends lost 5 bases and 12 bases, in that order; junction bases with no gene match: 12. Germline CDR1 SGHNT, CDR2 YENEEA. The CDR3 nucleotides read TGTGCCAGCAGCCACGGTACCGGGAGGGTCGCGCAGTTCTTC. Its translation is CASSHGTGRVAQFF.

V and J are TRBV5-4 and TRBJ2-7, with TRBD1 identical over 9 bases. Germline V lookup: CDR1 SGHNT, CDR2 YYREEE (reference sequence). With V trimmed by 4 bases and J by 6 bases, 8 bases remained unmatched. The CDR3 length is 14 residues. The CDR3, as DNA: TGTGCCAGCAGCCCGGGACAGGGCGGGCGCGAGCAGTACTTC. Translation gives CASSPGQGGREQYF. Full variable domain (rest looked up from reference TRBV5-4 and TRBJ2-7): ETGVTQSPTHLIKTRGQQVTLRCSSQSGHNTVSWYQQALGQGPQFIFQYYREEENGRGNFPPRFSGLQFPNYSSELNVNALELDDSALYLCASSPGQGGREQYFGPGTRLTVT.

V is TRBV5-1 and J is TRBJ2-1; 9 bases are shared with TRBD1. Germline CDR1 is SGHRS and CDR2 is YFSETQ. Trimming took 4 bases from V and 8 from J; bases not matched to a gene: 10. The length of the CDR3 is 15 residues. The CDR3, as DNA: TGCGCCAGCAGCCTAGAGGACAGGGGTCACGATGAGCAGTTCTTC. This translates into CASSLEDRGHDEQFF.